This TCR beta chain came from a study of T cell clones after liver transplantation. Study context: Timepoints were pre-transplant, pre-withdrawal, and after withdrawal was completed or failed.

The CDR3 covers 16 residues. Germline lookup yields CDR1 MDHEN and CDR2 SYDVKM. V trimming: 1 base; J trimming: 2 bases; junction bases outside the gene matches: 8. Sequencing was performed with immunoSEQ multiplex PCR; in TCRdb, only in-frame clones are kept and a portion is missing. Among more than 95,000 clones listed, more than 75% were seen once. The sequence was obtained from a human donor who received a liver transplant. The chain has TRBV28 and TRBJ2-7; 7 nucleotides line up with TRBD1. The sequencing used CD4+ T cells from blood, collected before liver transplant. Here the CDR3 reads CASSLLGQARTYEQYF. The CDR3 region has the DNA TGTGCCAGCAGTTTATTAGGACAGGCCAGGACCTACGAGCAGTACTTC. Complete variable domain (other parts from reference TRBV28 and TRBJ2-7): DVKVTQSSRYLVKRTGEKVFLECVQDMDHENMFWYRQDPGLGLRLIYFSYDVKMKEKGDIPEGYSVSREKKERFSLILESASTNQTSMYLCASSLLGQARTYEQYFGPGTRLTVT.